Each of the 19 T cell receptor beta chains below was sequenced from the same sample in a study of high-grade serous ovarian cancer treatment subgroups. The data were produced by immunoSEQ multiplex PCR, yet TCRdb's version contains in-frame clones alone and is incomplete. This table holds around 5,500 clones, over 60% found once. Tumor samples were taken before definitive surgery or chemotherapy. Sample: tumor tissue. Receptor source: a human donor with high-grade serous ovarian cancer.

The chain recombines TRBV2 with TRBJ2-1; D is unclear. CDR1 and CDR2 (germline): SNHLY, FYNNEI. With 5 bases removed from V and 4 bases from J, the gap between germline ends came to 21 bases. The CDR3 has 17 amino acids. CDR3 sequence: CASSPTPMTGDYNEQFF. DNA of the CDR3: TGTGCCAGCAGTCCGACCCCCATGACTGGAGATTACAATGAGCAGTTCTTC.

The rearrangement joins TRBV12-5 to TRBJ1-1; 7 nucleotides agree with TRBD1. V dropped 1 base and J dropped 1; count of bases not matched to a gene: 9. Germline CDR1 reads LGHNT; CDR2 reads FRNRAP. CDR3 length: 17 residues. CDR3 protein: CASGLAYSGTENTEAFF. The CDR3 nucleotides are TGTGCTAGTGGTTTGGCCTATTCCGGGACAGAGAACACTGAAGCTTTCTTT.

This sequence joins TRBV20-1 and TRBJ1-2; D gene unclear. Trimming pared 3 bases from V and 5 bases from J, leaving 7 bases between. Germline values: CDR1 DFQATT, CDR2 SNEGSKA (reference sequence). The CDR3 has 11 amino acids. The CDR3 bases are TGCAGTGCTAGGGGTGGGTATGGCTACACCTTC. It is translated as CSARGGYGYTF.

The chain employs TRBV13 and TRBJ2-5; D might be TRBD2 (5 bases). Germline loops: CDR1 PRHDT, CDR2 FYEKMQ (reference sequence). Trimming stripped 6 bases from V and 7 bases from J, with 12 bases between. This CDR3 has 12 amino acids. The CDR3 region has the DNA TGTGCCAGCAGGGCCGGGGTGGGGACCCAGTACTTC. Amino acid sequence: CASRAGVGTQYF.

This clone has a single count. The V and J genes are TRBV5-4 and TRBJ2-2; D is ambiguous. The CDR3 runs 15 residues. In germline, CDR1 is SGHNT, CDR2 YYREEE (reference sequence). Between the trimmed V and J ends, which lost 2 bases and 6 bases, there was a span of 14 bases. Here the CDR3 reads CASSFGRVGSGELFF. The CDR3 nucleotides are TGTGCCAGCAGCTTTGGGCGAGTCGGTTCCGGGGAGCTGTTTTTT.

The gene calls are TRBV30 and TRBJ2-3; a weak D match, TRBD2 (6 bases). V was trimmed by 7 bases and J by 2 bases, leaving 13 bases between them. Germline V lookup: CDR1 GTSNPN, CDR2 SVGIG (reference sequence). This CDR3 comprises 13 residues. The CDR3 nucleotides read TGTGCCTACGGGGGAGACAACACAGATACGCAGTATTTT. This codes for CAYGGDNTDTQYF. Together with reference TRBV30 and TRBJ2-3, the CDR3 gives the full variable domain: SQTIHQWPATLVQPVGSPLSLECTVEGTSNPNLYWYRQAAGRGLQLLFYSVGIGQISSEVPQNLSASRPQDRQFILSSKKLLLSDSGFYLCAYGGDNTDTQYFGPGTRLTVL.

The chain combines TRBV4-2 with TRBJ1-5; D not certain. Per germline, CDR1 LGHNA and CDR2 YNFKEQ. The V gene lost 0 bases and the J gene lost 0 bases, with 12 bases spanning the gap. This CDR3 region has 17 residues. CDR3 DNA sequence: TGTGCCAGCAGCCAAGAAAGGGCAGAGTATAGCAATCAGCCCCAGCATTTT. Amino acid sequence: CASSQERAEYSNQPQHF.

V and J are TRBV4-1 and TRBJ1-1; D possibly corresponds to TRBD1 (6 bases). This CDR3 spans 15 amino acids. Between the trimmed V and J ends, which lost 4 bases and 0 bases, there was a span of 12 bases. The germline V gene encodes CDR1 MGHRA and CDR2 YSYEKL. CDR3 sequence reads: CASSPRGALNTEAFF. The CDR3 DNA is TGCGCCAGCAGCCCCCGGGGGGCCTTGAACACTGAAGCTTTCTTT.

The chain employs TRBV29-1 and TRBJ2-3; the match to TRBD2 covers 16 bases. This CDR3 region has 14 residues. Per the germline V gene, CDR1 is SQVTM and CDR2 is ANQGSEA. The V segment lost 6 bases and the J segment 11 bases; nucleotides outside the gene matches: 8. The chain's CDR3 is CSVAGTSGGAEQYF. DNA of the CDR3: TGCAGCGTAGCCGGGACTAGCGGGGGGGCCGAGCAGTATTTT.

The chain couples TRBV5-1 to TRBJ1-4, with D uncertain. CDR3 length equals 15 residues. Germline V gene sequence: CDR1 SGHRS, CDR2 YFSETQ. V shed 0 bases and J shed 5 bases, with 11 bases lying between them. The CDR3 sequence: CASSLEGRPNEKLFF. The CDR3 DNA reads TGCGCCAGCAGCTTGGAAGGGCGACCGAATGAAAAACTGTTTTTT.

This clone showed up just once. The chain has TRBV6-6 and TRBJ2-7, with 9 positions matching TRBD1. The CDR3 is 15 residues long. The V segment lost 7 bases and the J segment 9 bases; nucleotides outside the gene matches: 16. Germline CDR1 reads MNHNY; CDR2 reads SVGAGI (reference sequence). The CDR3 coding sequence is TGTGCCAGCAAAATGAGTGCGGGACAGGGTAGTGTGCAGTACTTC. Its protein product is CASKMSAGQGSVQYF.

This chain links TRBV7-2 with TRBJ2-7; 16 bases fit TRBD2. V shed 4 bases, J shed 7 bases, and the junction held 10 bases outside the gene matches. The CDR3 sequence is 17 residues long. Germline V CDR1 and CDR2: SGHTA, FQGNSA. In DNA form, the CDR3 reads TGTGCCAGCAGCTCTTCCCAGGGACTAGCGGGGGGGCGTGAGCAGTACTTC. Its protein is CASSSSQGLAGGREQYF.

CDR3 in amino acids: CASSLASAAEAFF. The CDR3 bases are TGTGCCAGCAGCTTGGCCAGCGCCGCTGAAGCTTTCTTT. The genes are TRBV7-6 and TRBJ1-1; no firm D call. The V gene's germline CDR1 is SGHVS and CDR2 FNYEAQ. The ends were cut back, 3 bases at V and 6 bases at J, with 11 bases in the middle. CDR3 length equals 13 residues.

This clone was recorded a few times. The chain recombines TRBV12-5 with TRBJ2-7; unclear D gene. V dropped 7 bases and J dropped 3 bases, with 13 bases sitting between them. CDR3 length: 13 amino acids. Looked up from germline, CDR1 is LGHNT and CDR2 is FRNRAP. DNA of the CDR3: TGTGCTAGTGCCCCCCCGGACGGCTACGAGCAGTACTTC. It translates to CASAPPDGYEQYF. The full variable domain, completed using reference TRBV12-5 and TRBJ2-7, is DARVTQTPRHKVTEMGQEVTMRCQPILGHNTVFWYRQTMMQGLELLAYFRNRAPLDDSGMPKDRFSAEMPDATLATLKIQPSEPRDSAVYFCASAPPDGYEQYFGPGTRLTVT.

This sequence joins TRBV9 and TRBJ1-1; no definite D call. This CDR3 is 16 amino acids long. Between the trimmed V and J ends, which lost 4 bases and 6 bases, there was a span of 22 bases. Germline-derived CDR1 and CDR2 are SGDLS and YYNGEE. The CDR3 DNA sequence: TGTGCCAGCAGCTTCGAGCCGGACGGCTCGAGCGCTGAAGCTTTCTTT. It yields the protein CASSFEPDGSSAEAFF.

V gene TRBV10-3 combines with J gene TRBJ2-2; 7 positions agree with TRBD1. This CDR3 spans 15 amino acids. Trimming at V came to 10 bases and at J to 2 bases, leaving 10 bases not matched to a gene. Germline lookup yields CDR1 ENHRY and CDR2 SYGVKD. The CDR3 DNA sequence: TGTGCCACCAAACCGGGACAGCAAAACACCGGGGAGCTGTTTTTT. Protein sequence: CATKPGQQNTGELFF.

The genes are TRBV5-5 and TRBJ2-1, with D possibly TRBD2 on 6 matching bases. The germline gives CDR1 SGHKS, CDR2 YYEKEE (reference sequence). This CDR3 spans 13 amino acids. V lost 7 bases and J 3 bases, leaving 11 bases between the germline ends. The CDR3 nucleotides read TGTGCCAGCGGAGGGGTGGGCTACAATGAGCAGTTCTTC. It is translated as CASGGVGYNEQFF.

The rearrangement links TRBV10-1 to TRBJ2-1; 10 nucleotides agree with TRBD2. J gave up 5 bases and V 6 bases, and 7 bases lay outside the gene matches. This CDR3 has 15 residues. Per germline, CDR1 WNHNN and CDR2 SYGVQD (reference sequence). In nucleotides, the CDR3 is TGCGCCAGCAGCACCGGGACTAGCGTTAACAATGAGCAGTTCTTC. It is translated as CASSTGTSVNNEQFF.

The chain couples TRBV5-4 to TRBJ2-7; the match to TRBD1 covers 11 bases. The junction had 7 bases not matched to a gene; V was cut back by 4 bases and J by 4 bases. Germline V gene sequence: CDR1 SGHNT, CDR2 YYREEE (reference sequence). The CDR3 consists of 15 residues. In DNA form, the CDR3 reads TGTGCCAGCAGCCAAACGGGACAGGGGGGATACGAGCAGTACTTC. This encodes CASSQTGQGGYEQYF. Using reference TRBV5-4 and TRBJ2-7 for the parts outside the CDR3, the full variable domain is ETGVTQSPTHLIKTRGQQVTLRCSSQSGHNTVSWYQQALGQGPQFIFQYYREEENGRGNFPPRFSGLQFPNYSSELNVNALELDDSALYLCASSQTGQGGYEQYFGPGTRLTVT.